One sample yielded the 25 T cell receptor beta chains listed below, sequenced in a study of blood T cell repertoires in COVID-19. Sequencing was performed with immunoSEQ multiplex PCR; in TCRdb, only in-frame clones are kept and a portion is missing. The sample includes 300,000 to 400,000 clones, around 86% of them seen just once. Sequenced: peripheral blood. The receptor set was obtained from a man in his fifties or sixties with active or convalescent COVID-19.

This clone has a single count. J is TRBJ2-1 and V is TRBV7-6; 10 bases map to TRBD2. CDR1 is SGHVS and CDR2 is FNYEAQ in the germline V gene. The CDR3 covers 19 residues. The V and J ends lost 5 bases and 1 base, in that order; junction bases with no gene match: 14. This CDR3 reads CASSPRVAGGMGSYNEQFF. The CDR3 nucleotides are TGTGCCAGCAGCCCCCGAGTAGCGGGAGGAATGGGGTCCTACAATGAGCAGTTCTTC.

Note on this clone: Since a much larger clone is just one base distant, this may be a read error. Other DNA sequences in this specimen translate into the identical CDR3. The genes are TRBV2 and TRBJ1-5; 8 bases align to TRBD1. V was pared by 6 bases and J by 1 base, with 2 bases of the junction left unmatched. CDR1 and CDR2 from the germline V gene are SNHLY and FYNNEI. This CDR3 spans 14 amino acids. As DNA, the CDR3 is TGTGCCAGCAGCCGGACAGGGAGCAATCAGCCCCAGCATTTT. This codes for CASSRTGSNQPQHF.

The CDR3 sequence: CASSPGQLGGTGELFF. DNA for the CDR3: TGCGCCAGCAGCCCGGGACAGCTGGGAGGCACCGGGGAGCTGTTTTTT. The V gene is TRBV5-1, the J gene TRBJ2-2; perhaps TRBD1 as D (7 bases). Trimming removed 4 bases at V and 4 bases at J, with 17 bases between. CDR1 SGHRS and CDR2 YFSETQ come from the germline V gene. CDR3 size: 16 residues.

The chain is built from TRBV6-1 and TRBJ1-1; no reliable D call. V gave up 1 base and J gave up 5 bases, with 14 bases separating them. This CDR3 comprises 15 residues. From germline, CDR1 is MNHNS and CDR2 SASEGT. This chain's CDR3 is CASSEEGSGWTEAFF. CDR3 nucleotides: TGTGCCAGCAGTGAAGAGGGCTCGGGGTGGACTGAAGCTTTCTTT.

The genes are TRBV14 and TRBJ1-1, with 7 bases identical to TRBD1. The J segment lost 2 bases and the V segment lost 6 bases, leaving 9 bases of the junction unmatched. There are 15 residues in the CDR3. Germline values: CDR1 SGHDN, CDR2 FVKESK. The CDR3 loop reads CASSLGRGYNTEAFF. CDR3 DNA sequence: TGTGCCAGCAGTCTAGGCAGGGGGTACAACACTGAAGCTTTCTTT. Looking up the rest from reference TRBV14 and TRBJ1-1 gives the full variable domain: EAGVTQFPSHSVIEKGQTVTLRCDPISGHDNLYWYRRVMGKEIKFLLHFVKESKQDESGMPNNRFLAERTGGTYSTLKVQPAELEDSGVYFCASSLGRGYNTEAFFGQGTRLTVV.

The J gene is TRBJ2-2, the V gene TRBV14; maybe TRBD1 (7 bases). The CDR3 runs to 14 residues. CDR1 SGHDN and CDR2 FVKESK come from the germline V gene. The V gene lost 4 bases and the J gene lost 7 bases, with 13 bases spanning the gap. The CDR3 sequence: CASSPTGEDGELFF. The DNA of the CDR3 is TGTGCCAGCAGCCCAACAGGGGAGGACGGGGAGCTGTTTTTT. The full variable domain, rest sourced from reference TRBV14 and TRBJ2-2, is EAGVTQFPSHSVIEKGQTVTLRCDPISGHDNLYWYRRVMGKEIKFLLHFVKESKQDESGMPNNRFLAERTGGTYSTLKVQPAELEDSGVYFCASSPTGEDGELFFGEGSRLTVL.

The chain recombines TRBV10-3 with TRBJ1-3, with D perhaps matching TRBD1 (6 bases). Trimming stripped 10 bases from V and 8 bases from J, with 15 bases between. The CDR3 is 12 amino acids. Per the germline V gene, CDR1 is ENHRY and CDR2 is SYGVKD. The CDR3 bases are TGTGCCACGGGGGGCAAGGCTTACACCATATATTTT. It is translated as CATGGKAYTIYF.

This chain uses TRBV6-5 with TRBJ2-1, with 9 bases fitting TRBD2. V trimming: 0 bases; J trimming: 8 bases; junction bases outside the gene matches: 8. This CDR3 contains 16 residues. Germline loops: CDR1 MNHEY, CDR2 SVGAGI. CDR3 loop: CASSYSKSSGIYEQFF. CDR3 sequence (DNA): TGTGCCAGCAGTTACTCGAAGTCTAGCGGGATATATGAGCAGTTCTTC.

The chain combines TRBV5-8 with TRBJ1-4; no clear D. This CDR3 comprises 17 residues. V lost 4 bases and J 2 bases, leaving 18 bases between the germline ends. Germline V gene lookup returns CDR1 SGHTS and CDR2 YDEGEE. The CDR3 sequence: CASSPRETTATNEKLFF. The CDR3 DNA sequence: TGTGCCAGCAGCCCCCGGGAGACGACTGCGACTAATGAAAAACTGTTTTTT.

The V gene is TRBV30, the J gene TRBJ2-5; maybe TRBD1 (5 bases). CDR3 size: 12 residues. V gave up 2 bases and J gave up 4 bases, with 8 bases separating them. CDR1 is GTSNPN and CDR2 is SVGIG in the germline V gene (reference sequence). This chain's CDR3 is CAWSTGIETQYF. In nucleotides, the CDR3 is TGTGCCTGGAGTACAGGAATAGAGACCCAGTACTTC.

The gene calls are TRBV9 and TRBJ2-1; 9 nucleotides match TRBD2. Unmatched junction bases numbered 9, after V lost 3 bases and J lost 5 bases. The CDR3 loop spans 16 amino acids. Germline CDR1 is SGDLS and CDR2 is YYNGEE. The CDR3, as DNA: TGTGCCAGCAGCGGCGGGCCTAGCGGGACTAACAATGAGCAGTTCTTC. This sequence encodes CASSGGPSGTNNEQFF.

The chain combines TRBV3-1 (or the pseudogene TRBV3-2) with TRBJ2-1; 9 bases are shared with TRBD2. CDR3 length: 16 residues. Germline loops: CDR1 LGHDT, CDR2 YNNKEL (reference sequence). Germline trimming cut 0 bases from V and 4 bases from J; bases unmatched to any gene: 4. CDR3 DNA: TGTGCCAGCAGCCAAGATGGGCTAGCGGGGTACAATGAGCAGTTCTTC. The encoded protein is CASSQDGLAGYNEQFF.

The CDR3 loop reads CATSDGGQVNQPQHF. The CDR3, as DNA: TGTGCCACCAGTGATGGGGGACAGGTCAATCAGCCCCAGCATTTT. V usage is TRBV24-1 and J usage is TRBJ1-5; TRBD1 matches 8 bases. Trimming removed 3 bases from V and 3 bases from J; junction bases left unmatched: 3. CDR1 is KGHDR and CDR2 is SFDVKD in the germline V gene. This CDR3 has 15 amino acids.

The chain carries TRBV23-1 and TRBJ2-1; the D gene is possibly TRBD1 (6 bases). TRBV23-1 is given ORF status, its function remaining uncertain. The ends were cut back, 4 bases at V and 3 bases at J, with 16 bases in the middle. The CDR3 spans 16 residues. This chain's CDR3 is CASSLRGDSGYNEQFF. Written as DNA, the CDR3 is TGCGCCAGCAGTCTCAGGGGAGACAGTGGCTACAATGAGCAGTTCTTC.

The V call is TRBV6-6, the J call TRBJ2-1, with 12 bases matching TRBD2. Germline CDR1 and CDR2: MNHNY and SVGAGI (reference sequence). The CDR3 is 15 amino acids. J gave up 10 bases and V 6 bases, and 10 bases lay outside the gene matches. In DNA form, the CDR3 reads TGTGCCAGCAGCCTAGCGGGAGGGCGGGGTGGCGAGCAGTTCTTC. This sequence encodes CASSLAGGRGGEQFF.

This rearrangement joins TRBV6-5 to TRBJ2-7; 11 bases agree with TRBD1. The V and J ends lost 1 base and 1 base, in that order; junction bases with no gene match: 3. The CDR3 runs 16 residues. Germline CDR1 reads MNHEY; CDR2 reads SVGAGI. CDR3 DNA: TGTGCCAGCAGTTACTTCGGACAGGGGGCGTCCTACGAGCAGTACTTC. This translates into CASSYFGQGASYEQYF.

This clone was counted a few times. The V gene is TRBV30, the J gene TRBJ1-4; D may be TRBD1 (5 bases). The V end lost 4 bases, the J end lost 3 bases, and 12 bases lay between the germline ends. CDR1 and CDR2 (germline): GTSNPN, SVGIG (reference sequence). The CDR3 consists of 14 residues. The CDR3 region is CAWKRDAANEKLFF. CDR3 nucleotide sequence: TGTGCCTGGAAGCGGGACGCAGCTAATGAAAAACTGTTTTTT.

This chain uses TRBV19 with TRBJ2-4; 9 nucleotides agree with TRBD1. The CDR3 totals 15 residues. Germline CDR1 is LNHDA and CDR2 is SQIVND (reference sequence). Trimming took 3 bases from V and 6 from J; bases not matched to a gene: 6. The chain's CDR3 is CASSILDRGGNIQYF. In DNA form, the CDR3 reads TGTGCCAGTAGTATCCTCGACAGGGGGGGAAACATTCAGTACTTC.

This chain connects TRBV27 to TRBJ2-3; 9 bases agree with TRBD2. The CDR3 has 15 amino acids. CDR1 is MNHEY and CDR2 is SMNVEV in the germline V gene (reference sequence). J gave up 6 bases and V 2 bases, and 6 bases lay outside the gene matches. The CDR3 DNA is TGTGCCAGCAGTTTAAGTATGGCGGGAGGGGATACGCAGTATTTT. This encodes CASSLSMAGGDTQYF.

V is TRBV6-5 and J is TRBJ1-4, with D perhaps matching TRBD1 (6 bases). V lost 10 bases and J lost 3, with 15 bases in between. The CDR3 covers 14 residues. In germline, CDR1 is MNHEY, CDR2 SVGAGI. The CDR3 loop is CATRRAGANEKLFF. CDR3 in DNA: TGTGCCACCAGGCGCGCAGGGGCTAATGAAAAACTGTTTTTT.

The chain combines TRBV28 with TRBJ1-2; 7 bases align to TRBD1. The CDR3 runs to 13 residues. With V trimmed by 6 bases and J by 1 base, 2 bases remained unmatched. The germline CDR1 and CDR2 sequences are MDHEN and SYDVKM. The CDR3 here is CASSDRVNYGYTF. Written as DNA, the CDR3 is TGTGCCAGCAGCGACAGGGTTAACTATGGCTACACCTTC.

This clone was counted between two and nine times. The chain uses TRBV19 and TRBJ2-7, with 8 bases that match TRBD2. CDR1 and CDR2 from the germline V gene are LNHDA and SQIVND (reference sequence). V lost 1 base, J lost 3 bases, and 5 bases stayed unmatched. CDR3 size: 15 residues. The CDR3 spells CASSIAVAGIYEQYF. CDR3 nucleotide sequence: TGTGCCAGTAGTATAGCGGTAGCGGGAATCTACGAGCAGTACTTC. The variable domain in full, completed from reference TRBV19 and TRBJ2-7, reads DGGITQSPKYLFRKEGQNVTLSCEQNLNHDAMYWYRQDPGQGLRLIYYSQIVNDFQKGDIAEGYSVSREKKESFPLTVTSAQKNPTAFYLCASSIAVAGIYEQYFGPGTRLTVT.

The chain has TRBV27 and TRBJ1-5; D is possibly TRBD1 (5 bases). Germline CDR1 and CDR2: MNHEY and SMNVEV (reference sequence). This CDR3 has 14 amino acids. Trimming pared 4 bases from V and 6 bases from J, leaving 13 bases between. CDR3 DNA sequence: TGTGCCAGCAGTTCCACAGGCTTTGCTCAGCCCCAGCATTTT. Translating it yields CASSSTGFAQPQHF.

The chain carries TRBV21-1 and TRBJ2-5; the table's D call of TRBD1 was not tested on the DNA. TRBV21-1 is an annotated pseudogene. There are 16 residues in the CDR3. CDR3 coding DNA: TGTGCCAGCAGCAAAGGCCGGGACAGGTGGGTGGAGACCCAGTACTTC. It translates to CASSKGRDRWVETQYF.

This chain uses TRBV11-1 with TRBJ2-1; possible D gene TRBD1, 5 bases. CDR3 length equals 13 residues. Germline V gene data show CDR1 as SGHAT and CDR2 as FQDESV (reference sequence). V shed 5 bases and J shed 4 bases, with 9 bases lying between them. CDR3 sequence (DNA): TGTGCCAGCAGCACACAGGTTTACAATGAGCAGTTCTTC. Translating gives CASSTQVYNEQFF.